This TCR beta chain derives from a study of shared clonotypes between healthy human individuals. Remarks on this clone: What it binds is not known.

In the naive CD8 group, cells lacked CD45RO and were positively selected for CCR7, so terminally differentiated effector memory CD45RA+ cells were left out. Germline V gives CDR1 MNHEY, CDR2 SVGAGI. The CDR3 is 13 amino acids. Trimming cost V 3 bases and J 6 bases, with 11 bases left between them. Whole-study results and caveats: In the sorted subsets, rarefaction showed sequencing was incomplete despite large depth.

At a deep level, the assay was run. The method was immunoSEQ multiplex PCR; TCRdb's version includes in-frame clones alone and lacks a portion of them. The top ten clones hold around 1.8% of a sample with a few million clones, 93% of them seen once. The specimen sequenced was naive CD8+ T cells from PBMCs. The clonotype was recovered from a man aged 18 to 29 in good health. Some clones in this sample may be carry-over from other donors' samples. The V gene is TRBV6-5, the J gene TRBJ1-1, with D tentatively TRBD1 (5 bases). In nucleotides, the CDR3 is TGTGCCAGCAGTTATCGGGGGTACGCTGAAGCTTTCTTT. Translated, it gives CASSYRGYAEAFF.